The 4 T cell receptor beta chains given below trace back to one sample, sequenced in a study of shared clonotypes between healthy human individuals. Profiling relied on immunoSEQ multiplex PCR, and the TCRdb table lists in-frame clones only, not all of them. The sample holds roughly 2.6 million clones; around 90% are singletons and the top ten take about 0.13%. Sample: naive CD4+ T cells sorted from blood. The subset denotes: CD45RA+ positively selected. The source of these receptors is a man aged 18 to 35 in good health.

The chain uses TRBV2 and TRBJ2-2; D may be TRBD2 (6 bases). CDR3 length equals 14 residues. The V gene's germline CDR1 is SNHLY and CDR2 FYNNEI. The V gene lost 6 bases and the J gene lost 7 bases, with 15 bases spanning the gap. In DNA form, the CDR3 reads TGTGCCAGCAGCCAGGGACTTCGAAGCGGGGAGCTGTTTTTT. Protein sequence: CASSQGLRSGELFF.

This chain links TRBV29-1 with TRBJ1-2; D not resolved. This CDR3 is 15 amino acids long. The V gene's germline CDR1 is SQVTM and CDR2 ANQGSEA. Trimming stripped 1 base from V and 4 bases from J, with 16 bases between. This CDR3 reads CSVEALQSLGYGYTF. DNA of the CDR3: TGCAGCGTTGAAGCCCTCCAGAGCCTGGGCTATGGCTACACCTTC.

This sequence joins TRBV6-1 and TRBJ2-3, with D possibly TRBD1 on 6 matching bases. Trimming took off 7 bases at V and 6 bases at J, with 20 bases between the two ends. The CDR3 is made up of 15 amino acids. Germline V gene sequence: CDR1 MNHNS, CDR2 SASEGT. In DNA, the CDR3 is TGTGCCAGCACTAAATATCAGCAGGGGCCGGATACGCAGTATTTT. Residues: CASTKYQQGPDTQYF.

V usage is TRBV7-6 and J usage is TRBJ2-2; D could derive from TRBD1 or TRBD2 (5 bases each). CDR1 and CDR2 from the germline V gene are SGHVS and FNYEAQ. The CDR3 is 16 amino acids. The germline V and J ends were trimmed by 3 bases and 4 bases, with 15 bases remaining between them. The CDR3 protein is CASSLGRAPTTGELFF. The DNA for the CDR3 is TGTGCCAGCAGCTTGGGACGGGCACCGACCACCGGGGAGCTGTTTTTT.